The present entry profiles one T cell receptor (beta chain) with its context. The antigen is undetermined. Every TCR cDNA molecule bore its own unique molecular identifier. TCRdb ran MiXCR on the 5' RACE reads and lists one entry per CDR3 protein. The sample yields tens of thousands of distinct CDR3 sequences, roughly 12% seen once. Time point specified: sample taken at primary tumor resection. Whole RNA from tumor, nontumor lung or frozen PBMC was sequenced unsorted. Patients with untreated early-stage non-small cell lung cancer, numbering approximately 70, were the donors. These data come from a study of spatial heterogeneity in lung cancer. Broader study findings: Detection of ubiquitous tumor TCRs in blood was higher at resection than follow-up.

CDR1 SGHKS and CDR2 YYEKEE come from the germline V gene (reference sequence). The length of the CDR3 is 14 residues. V gave up 3 bases and J gave up 6 bases; unmatched junction bases: 4. The chain has TRBV5-5 and TRBJ1-2; TRBD1 agrees at 11 bases. This TCR derives from a male donor with early-stage non-small cell lung cancer. The sample in question was PBMCs, obtained at surgery. The CDR3 spells CASSSDRGRDGYTF. The CDR3 DNA follows: TGTGCCAGCAGCTCGGACAGGGGGCGAGATGGCTACACCTTC.